This TCR beta chain was documented in a study of regulatory T cells in long-lasting Graves disease. Time point noted: newly diagnosed GD, antithyroid drugs for less than 3 months. Generation of the TCR library employed RNA extracted from PBMCs. Assembly of TCR beta libraries relied on iRepertoire HTBI primers together with Arm-PCR of CDR3 regions. TCRdb recomputed calls from the multiplex PCR reads with MiXCR, one row per CDR3 protein. The sample contains approximately 310,000 distinct CDR3 sequences, under 20% of which appear only once. Trimming cost V 7 bases and J 2 bases, with 9 bases left between them. The CDR3 sequence is 14 residues long. CDR1 and CDR2 from the germline V gene are LNHDA and SQIVND (reference sequence). Details on this clonotype: Its target is not known.

Findings and caveats of the study: TCR diversity was lower in persistent than newly diagnosed Graves' disease.

The TCR sequence derives from a female donor with Graves disease. Sample: peripheral blood mononuclear cells (PBMCs), taken at new diagnosis, from a patient treated with antithyroid drugs. The genes are TRBV19 and TRBJ2-6; D is unresolved. CDR3 bases: TGTGCCAGTACGATTTTTGCTGGGGCCAACGTCCTGACTTTC. Its protein is CASTIFAGANVLTF.